A single sample is the source of the 25 T cell receptor beta chains below, sequenced in a study of identical twins. TCRdb used MiXCR to reprocess the 5' RACE reads, holding one entry per CDR3 protein. Seen here are some 600,000 distinct CDR3 sequences, about 7.6% observed once, and the top ten hold less than 2%. In addition, the sample was reused for a study of yellow fever vaccine responses in identical twins.

Source material: PBMCs. These receptors were taken from a woman under 30 in good health.

The chain joins TRBV7-2 to TRBJ2-1; TRBD1 is a possible D gene (5 bases). The CDR3 is made up of 13 amino acids. The V end was cut by 5 bases, the J end by 7 bases, with 12 bases between. CDR1 and CDR2 (germline): SGHTA, FQGNSA. CDR3 sequence (DNA): TGTGCCAGCAGCCAATTTAGGGGTAATGAGCAGTTCTTC. It is translated as CASSQFRGNEQFF.

This clonotype has a count of ten or more. The J gene is TRBJ1-4, the V gene TRBV4-1; D is perhaps TRBD1 (6 bases). Per the germline V gene, CDR1 is MGHRA and CDR2 is YSYEKL. V dropped 0 bases and J dropped 8 bases, with 19 bases sitting between them. This CDR3 has 17 residues. The CDR3 bases are TGCGCCAGCAGCCAAGATGTCAGACAGGTCGGAGGGGAAAAACTGTTTTTT. Amino acids: CASSQDVRQVGGEKLFF.

This clonotype came up once. The chain recombines TRBV19 with TRBJ2-1; 9 bases match TRBD2. The CDR3 has 18 amino acids. The V segment lost 6 bases and the J segment 0 bases; nucleotides outside the gene matches: 12. Germline CDR1 is LNHDA and CDR2 is SQIVND (reference sequence). The CDR3 DNA sequence: TGTGCCAGTAGGACAGGTAGCGGGAGACTTTTCTCCTACAATGAGCAGTTCTTC. Amino acids: CASRTGSGRLFSYNEQFF.

This clonotype was observed at least ten times. The V call is TRBV5-1, the J call TRBJ1-3, with unresolved D. Germline V CDR1 and CDR2: SGHRS, YFSETQ. Trimming took off 1 base at V and 0 bases at J, with 8 bases between the two ends. The CDR3 is made up of 15 amino acids. CDR3 residues: CASSLTEISGNTIYF. In DNA, the CDR3 is TGCGCCAGCAGCTTGACGGAAATCTCTGGAAACACCATATATTTT.

This clonotype was counted at least ten times. The gene calls are TRBV20-1 and TRBJ2-1; 8 bases line up with TRBD1. Germline lookup yields CDR1 DFQATT and CDR2 SNEGSKA (reference sequence). Trimming took 0 bases from V and 4 from J; bases not matched to a gene: 2. This CDR3 has 14 residues. CDR3: CSAREGQGYNEQFF. CDR3 DNA sequence: TGCAGTGCTAGAGAAGGACAGGGATACAATGAGCAGTTCTTC.

V gene TRBV27 combines with J gene TRBJ2-5; weak D call: TRBD2 (6 bases). The CDR3 is made up of 15 amino acids. The V end lost 6 bases, the J end lost 1 base, and 15 bases lay between the germline ends. Germline assignment: CDR1 MNHEY and CDR2 SMNVEV (reference sequence). In nucleotides, the CDR3 is TGTGCCAGCAGATCTCTGGACTACACCCAAGAGACCCAGTACTTC. It specifies CASRSLDYTQETQYF.

The table lists this clonotype with a few counts. The chain links TRBV24-1 to TRBJ2-5; the match to TRBD2 covers 10 bases. Germline V CDR1 and CDR2: KGHDR, SFDVKD. CDR3 length: 15 residues. V was pared by 5 bases and J by 0 bases, with 2 bases of the junction left unmatched. In DNA, the CDR3 is TGTGCCACCAGTGTGACTAGCGGGTACCAAGAGACCCAGTACTTC. Its translation: CATSVTSGYQETQYF.

J is TRBJ2-3 and V is TRBV5-1, with TRBD2 identical over 11 bases. V trimming: 7 bases; J trimming: 2 bases; junction bases outside the gene matches: 15. This CDR3 spans 18 amino acids. Germline loops: CDR1 SGHRS, CDR2 YFSETQ. This CDR3 reads CASGSAGTSGIFTDTQYF. CDR3 nucleotides: TGCGCCAGCGGATCCGCCGGGACTAGCGGTATATTCACAGATACGCAGTATTTT.

This rearrangement joins TRBV20-1 to TRBJ1-4; D ambiguous. CDR3 length: 15 amino acids. Germline lookup yields CDR1 DFQATT and CDR2 SNEGSKA (reference sequence). Between the trimmed V and J ends, which lost 3 bases and 2 bases, there was a span of 13 bases. The CDR3 bases are TGCAGTGCTAGGGACCTCGCGGGTACTAATGAAAAACTGTTTTTT. Its protein product is CSARDLAGTNEKLFF.

This clonotype showed up many times. The chain uses TRBV28 and TRBJ1-5, with D perhaps matching TRBD1 (5 bases). The V end lost 6 bases, the J end lost 5 bases, and 14 bases lay between the germline ends. The CDR3 has 14 amino acids. Germline V gene data show CDR1 as MDHEN and CDR2 as SYDVKM. CDR3 sequence (DNA): TGTGCCAGCAGCGCTGGGACTTCCCATCAGCCCCAGCATTTT. Protein: CASSAGTSHQPQHF.

This clonotype was observed a few times. This CDR3 is CASNPSGSLSEQYF. In DNA form, the CDR3 reads TGTGCCAGTAACCCTAGCGGGAGTCTTTCCGAGCAGTACTTC. This chain connects TRBV19 to TRBJ2-7; the match to TRBD2 covers 10 bases. CDR1 is LNHDA and CDR2 is SQIVND in the germline V gene (reference sequence). Unmatched junction bases numbered 9, after V lost 7 bases and J lost 6 bases. The CDR3 is made up of 14 amino acids.

The chain couples TRBV13 to TRBJ2-7, with 9 bases fitting TRBD1. Germline values: CDR1 PRHDT, CDR2 FYEKMQ (reference sequence). The J segment lost 0 bases and the V segment lost 5 bases, leaving 5 bases of the junction unmatched. CDR3 size: 15 residues. CDR3 sequence: CASSHGTGTSYEQYF. DNA of the CDR3: TGTGCCAGCAGCCACGGGACAGGGACCTCCTACGAGCAGTACTTC.

In its sample, this clonotype was seen a few times. The V call is TRBV7-2, the J call TRBJ2-2; 7 bases are a match to TRBD1. Trimming cost V 5 bases and J 2 bases; bases outside gene matches: 8. This CDR3 has 16 amino acids. CDR1 and CDR2 from the germline V gene are SGHTA and FQGNSA. The CDR3 sequence is CASSPGTVVNTGELFF. The CDR3 bases are TGTGCCAGCAGCCCCGGGACAGTAGTTAACACCGGGGAGCTGTTTTTT.

This clonotype was detected ten times or more. The V gene is TRBV6-5, the J gene TRBJ1-4, with D perhaps matching TRBD1 (6 bases). With 1 base removed from V and 7 bases from J, the gap between germline ends came to 13 bases. The CDR3 has 15 residues. The V gene's germline CDR1 is MNHEY and CDR2 SVGAGI. This chain's CDR3 is CASSYFGQNGEKLFF. For the CDR3, the DNA is TGTGCCAGCAGTTACTTCGGACAGAATGGTGAAAAACTGTTTTTT.

The chain combines TRBV7-2 with TRBJ2-7; D is unresolved. From germline, CDR1 is SGHTA and CDR2 FQGNSA. The V end lost 4 bases, the J end lost 3 bases, and 13 bases lay between the germline ends. The CDR3 totals 14 residues. The CDR3 here is CASSSTSGLYEQYF. The DNA for the CDR3 is TGTGCCAGCAGCTCGACATCAGGTCTCTACGAGCAGTACTTC.

This clonotype was detected only a few times. The chain couples TRBV12-3 or TRBV12-4 to TRBJ1-2; TRBD1 aligns across 9 bases. CDR3 length equals 15 residues. J was trimmed by 6 bases and V by 6 bases; bases with no gene match: 11. The CDR3 reads CASSPIQTGGNGYTF. The CDR3 nucleotides are TGTGCCAGCAGCCCAATACAGACAGGGGGAAATGGCTACACCTTC.

This chain links TRBV28 with TRBJ1-1, with a tentative D call TRBD1 (6 bases). V lost 5 bases to trimming and J lost 3 bases, with 13 bases between them. Looked up from germline, CDR1 is MDHEN and CDR2 is SYDVKM. This CDR3 region has 14 residues. The CDR3 nucleotides read TGTGCCAGCAGTGGGGGCGTCGGGTACACTGAAGCTTTCTTT. Amino acid sequence: CASSGGVGYTEAFF.

There are many counts of this clonotype. The chain carries TRBV20-1 and TRBJ1-1; 9 bases are a match to TRBD1. Trimming took 6 bases from V and 1 from J; bases not matched to a gene: 6. Germline CDR1 DFQATT, CDR2 SNEGSKA (reference sequence). This CDR3 comprises 14 residues. The CDR3 loop reads CSAKTGGGNTEAFF. The CDR3 DNA sequence: TGCAGTGCCAAGACAGGGGGAGGGAACACTGAAGCTTTCTTT.

The genes are TRBV28 and TRBJ2-7, with a possible D match to TRBD1 (7 bases). The CDR3 is made up of 17 amino acids. Germline loops: CDR1 MDHEN, CDR2 SYDVKM. V lost 2 bases to trimming and J lost 6 bases, with 23 bases between them. This CDR3 reads CASSLRISQTGRFEQYV. DNA for the CDR3: TGTGCCAGCAGTTTAAGGATTTCGCAGACAGGGAGGTTCGAGCAGTACGTC.

This clonotype showed up many times. CDR3 in amino acids: CASSRPGTGANEQFF. As DNA, the CDR3 is TGCGCCAGCAGCCGCCCCGGGACAGGGGCTAATGAGCAGTTCTTC. This rearrangement joins TRBV5-1 to TRBJ2-1, with 10 bases that match TRBD1. The CDR3 contains 15 residues. V trimming: 4 bases; J trimming: 7 bases; junction bases outside the gene matches: 8. Per the germline V gene, CDR1 is SGHRS and CDR2 is YFSETQ.

This clonotype has just a few counts. The chain joins TRBV7-2 to TRBJ2-7, with 11 bases lining up with TRBD2. CDR3 length: 16 amino acids. Germline loops: CDR1 SGHTA, CDR2 FQGNSA. The ends lost 1 base at V and 4 bases at J; junction bases unmatched: 6. Here the CDR3 DNA reads TGTGCCAGCAGCTTAGGGGCTAGCGGGAGGATGTACGAGCAGTACTTC. Its protein is CASSLGASGRMYEQYF.

The V and J genes are TRBV7-7 and TRBJ2-5; 11 nucleotides line up with TRBD2. CDR3 length equals 16 residues. Germline loops: CDR1 SSHAT, CDR2 FNYEAQ (reference sequence). J gave up 3 bases and V 1 base, and 4 bases lay outside the gene matches. The CDR3 DNA reads as TGTGCCAGCAGCTTAGAACTAGCGGGAGCGGAAGAGACCCAGTACTTC. It specifies CASSLELAGAEETQYF.

At least ten counts were recorded for this clonotype. The chain carries TRBV4-1 and TRBJ1-1, with D perhaps TRBD1 (5 bases). Germline-derived CDR1 and CDR2 are MGHRA and YSYEKL. Trimming took 0 bases from V and 4 from J, leaving 21 bases between them. The CDR3 contains 18 residues. The CDR3 protein is CASSQDQWRRVGGTEAFF. CDR3 coding DNA: TGCGCCAGCAGCCAAGATCAGTGGAGGAGGGTGGGGGGCACTGAAGCTTTCTTT.

This clonotype was seen repeatedly, ten times or more. The J gene is TRBJ1-2, the V gene TRBV7-9; TRBD1 is a possible D gene (5 bases). Germline V gene sequence: CDR1 SEHNR, CDR2 FQNEAQ (reference sequence). This CDR3 has 16 residues. The V gene lost 5 bases and the J gene lost 4 bases, with 20 bases spanning the gap. The CDR3 loop is CASSQVGRESIYGYTF. The CDR3 region has the DNA TGTGCCAGCAGCCAAGTGGGACGGGAGTCGATCTATGGCTACACCTTC.

This clonotype showed up just a few times. This rearrangement joins TRBV6-1 to TRBJ2-1; D call uncertain. The CDR3 is 15 residues long. Germline CDR1 is MNHNS and CDR2 is SASEGT. Trimming cost V 1 base and J 2 bases, with 9 bases left between them. CDR3: CASSEVAVAYNEQFF. The DNA of the CDR3 is TGTGCCAGCAGTGAAGTAGCAGTCGCCTACAATGAGCAGTTCTTC.